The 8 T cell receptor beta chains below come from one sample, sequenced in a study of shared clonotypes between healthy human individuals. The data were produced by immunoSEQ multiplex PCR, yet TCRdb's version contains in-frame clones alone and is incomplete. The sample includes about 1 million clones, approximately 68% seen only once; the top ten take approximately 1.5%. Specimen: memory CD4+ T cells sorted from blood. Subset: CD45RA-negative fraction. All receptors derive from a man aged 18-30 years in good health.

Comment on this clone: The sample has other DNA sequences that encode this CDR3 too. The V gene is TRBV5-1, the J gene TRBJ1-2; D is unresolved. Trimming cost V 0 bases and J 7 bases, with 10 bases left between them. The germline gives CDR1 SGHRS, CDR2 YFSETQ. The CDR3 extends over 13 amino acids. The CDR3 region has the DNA TGCGCCAGCAGCTTGGGTGGGGTCGGTGGCTACACCTTC. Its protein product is CASSLGGVGGYTF.

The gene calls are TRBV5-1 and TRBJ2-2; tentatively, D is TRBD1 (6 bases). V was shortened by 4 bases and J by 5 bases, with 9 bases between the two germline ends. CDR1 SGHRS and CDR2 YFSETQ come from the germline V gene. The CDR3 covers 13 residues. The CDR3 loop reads CASSATGTGELFF. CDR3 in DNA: TGCGCCAGCAGCGCAACAGGGACCGGGGAGCTGTTTTTT. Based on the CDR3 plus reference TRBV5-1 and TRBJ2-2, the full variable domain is KAGVTQTPRYLIKTRGQQVTLSCSPISGHRSVSWYQQTPGQGLQFLFEYFSETQRNKGNFPGRFSGRQFSNSRSEMNVSTLELGDSALYLCASSATGTGELFFGEGSRLTVL.

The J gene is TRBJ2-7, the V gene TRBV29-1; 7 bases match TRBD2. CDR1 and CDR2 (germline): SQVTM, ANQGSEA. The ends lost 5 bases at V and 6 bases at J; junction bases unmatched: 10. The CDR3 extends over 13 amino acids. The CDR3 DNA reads TGCAGCGTTTTAGCGGGCCTTTCTATCGAGCAGTACTTC. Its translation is CSVLAGLSIEQYF.

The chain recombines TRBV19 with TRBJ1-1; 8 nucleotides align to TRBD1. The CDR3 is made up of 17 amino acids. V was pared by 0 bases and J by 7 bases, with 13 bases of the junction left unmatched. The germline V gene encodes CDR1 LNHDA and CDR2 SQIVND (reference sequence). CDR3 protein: CASSIEQRGRGQGEAFF. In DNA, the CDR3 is TGTGCCAGTAGTATAGAACAAAGGGGCAGGGGGCAAGGTGAAGCTTTCTTT.

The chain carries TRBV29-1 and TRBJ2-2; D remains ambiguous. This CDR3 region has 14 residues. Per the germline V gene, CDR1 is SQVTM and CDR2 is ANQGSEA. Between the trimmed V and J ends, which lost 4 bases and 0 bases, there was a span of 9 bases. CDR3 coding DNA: TGCAGCGTTGGCACAGCCGCGAACACCGGGGAGCTGTTTTTT. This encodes CSVGTAANTGELFF.

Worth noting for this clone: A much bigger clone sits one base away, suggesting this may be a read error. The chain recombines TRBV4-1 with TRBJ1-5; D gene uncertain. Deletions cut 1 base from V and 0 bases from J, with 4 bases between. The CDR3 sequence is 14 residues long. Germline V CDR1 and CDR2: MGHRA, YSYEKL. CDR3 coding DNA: TGCGCCAGCAGCCAAGTTAATAGCAATCAGCCCCAGCATTTT. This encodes CASSQVNSNQPQHF.

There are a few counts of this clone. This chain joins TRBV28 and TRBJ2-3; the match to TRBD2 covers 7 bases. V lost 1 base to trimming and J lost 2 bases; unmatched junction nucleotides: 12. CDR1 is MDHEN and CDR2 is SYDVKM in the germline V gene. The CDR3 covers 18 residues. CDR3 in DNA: TGTGCCAGCAGTTTATCGATAGGACTAGGTAGTTCCACAGATACGCAGTATTTT. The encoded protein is CASSLSIGLGSSTDTQYF.

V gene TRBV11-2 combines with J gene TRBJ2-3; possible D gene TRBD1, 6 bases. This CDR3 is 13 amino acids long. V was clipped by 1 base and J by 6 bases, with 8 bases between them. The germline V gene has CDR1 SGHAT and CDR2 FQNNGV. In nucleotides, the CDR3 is TGTGCCAGCAGCTTAGGGGGGCACGATACGCAGTATTTT. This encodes CASSLGGHDTQYF.